The following is a TCR beta chain sequence with its context. This clonotype was detected many times. Its cognate antigen has yet to be identified. Base qualities are not recorded, but no much larger clone differs from it by a single base. This sample stems from a study of T cells in Graves' hyperthyroidism and ophthalmopathy (dated by TCRdb to about 2019). About the full investigation: Peripheral blood was collected at initial diagnosis, before any treatment. To identify TCR V-J signatures that set the groups apart, the researchers used a discovery cohort of 100 patients, made up of 40 to 45 with Graves' ophthalmopathy and 55 to 65 with stable Graves' hyperthyroidism. An independent validation cohort of some 18 hyperthyroidism patients and 17 patients who later progressed to ophthalmopathy tested prospective prediction of ophthalmopathy. The approximately 98 discovery patients were randomly divided into training and test sets at a 7:3 ratio. Thyroid tissue and blood T-cell repertoires from about six Graves' hyperthyroidism patients were also compared in the study. Following sampling, methimazole starting at 30 mg daily was given to hyperthyroidism patients, and high-dose intravenous methylprednisolone was given to ophthalmopathy patients. TCR Vbeta CDR3 sequencing of approximately 140 peripheral blood samples (roughly 41 ophthalmopathy, 75 hyperthyroidism and some 17 progressor patients) is reported in the paper.

The germline V gene sets CDR1 to MNHNS and CDR2 to SASEGT. The germline ends are 15 bases apart after V is trimmed by 3 bases and J by 7 bases. Including the terminal cysteine and phenylalanine, the CDR3 comprises 15 residues. Only the CDR3 DNA is retained, 45 bases long and in frame from the first base. Overall results and qualifications from the work: Most expanded thyroid clonotypes (frequency above 0.001) were also detected in blood, suggesting blood repertoires may reflect thyroid immune responses. Sample size was not statistically predetermined, and investigators were not blinded to group allocation. In validation, the model predicted progression to ophthalmopathy with approximately 70% sensitivity and over 72% specificity, a median of about 6.7 months before onset. A 13 V-J signature model separated ophthalmopathy from stable hyperthyroidism, with around 91% sensitivity and roughly 82% specificity in cross-validation and 80%/75% in testing.

The hyperthyroidism patients were between 18 and 65 years old and newly diagnosed, with a disease duration of less than 2 months. Exclusion was applied to patients with uncontrolled infections, other autoimmune diseases, pregnancy or lactation. Clinical symptoms, serum thyroxine and TRAb, thyroid ultrasound, and orbital computed tomography formed the basis for the diagnoses. Blood from progressor patients was collected at the time of first diagnosis with hyperthyroidism, before any ophthalmopathy symptoms had appeared. PBMCs were separated from around 9.1 ml of fresh peripheral blood using Ficoll-Paque density gradient centrifugation. Progressor patients were defined as those initially diagnosed with Graves' hyperthyroidism in whom ophthalmopathy developed during follow-up. Total RNA was extracted with Trizol reagent, and quality was checked on an Agilent 2100 Bioanalyzer. TCR beta CDR3 regions were amplified from RNA transcripts. A first-round RT-PCR of the TCR CDR3 used the HTBI primer set with the Qiagen OneStep RT-PCR kit. The libraries were constructed in a second round of multiplex PCR and then size-selected and purified. Libraries were sequenced paired-end with 100 bp reads on an Illumina HiSeq2000. From the authors' description of their analysis: SOAPnuke was used to process the raw data, removing reads that contained adapters or uncalled bases, had a mean Phred below 15, or lacked an exact match to the constant primer or identifier. High-quality paired reads were merged using COPE v1.2.5, and each unique nucleotide sequence was defined as a clonotype. MiTCR v1.1 was used to align the clonotypes against IMGT TRBV, TRBD and TRBJ reference segments. The analysis included only V-J combinations with a frequency above 0.0001, which together covered over 98% of the repertoires. A TCS score was defined as the ratio between F50 (clonal expansion) and ExV (chaos), using BLOSUM62-based TCRdist between CDR3 peptides within each V-J. Welch's t-statistics and random forest reduced roughly 540 V-J features to around 14, which were used in a naive Bayes classifier (R e1071). TCRdb reworked the public reads: Q25 trimming with fastp, MiXCR clone assembly, productive beta chains retained. All rows with the same CDR3 protein become a single entry with the most common DNA and genes. TCRdb, not the authors, supplied the V and J calls. Here the sample has over 700,000 distinct CDR3 sequences; about 17% occur a single time. Approximately 15% of the sample rests with the top ten.

This receptor was taken from a woman aged 50 to 60 with Graves' hyperthyroidism that later progressed to Graves' ophthalmopathy. The chain is encoded by TRBV6-1 joined to TRBJ1-4; the D region possibly corresponds to TRBD1 (5 bases align). Material for sequencing was blood. The CDR3 reads CASSDGGEISEKLFF. The sequence in DNA is TGTGCCAGCAGTGACGGGGGGGAAATCAGTGAAAAACTGTTTTTT.